This T cell receptor (beta chain) was recorded in a study of spatial heterogeneity in lung cancer. TCRdb redid the calling of the 5' RACE reads with MiXCR, one entry per CDR3 protein. The data contain around 18,000 distinct CDR3 sequences, 5.8% of them seen just once; the ten biggest clones take up over 9%. Regarding time point: sample taken at primary tumor resection. Around 68 TRACERx patients with early, untreated non-small cell lung cancer donated samples. The authors sequenced whole RNA from tumor, nontumor lung or frozen PBMC without sorting. This clonotype was counted ten times or more. Its antigen is unidentified. Because the library targeted alpha chains, this beta chain is an off-target read whose size means little. Points from the study as a whole: Expanded intratumoral alpha and beta TCR counts tracked tumor mutation counts.

CDR3 length equals 16 residues. This receptor was identified in a female donor with early-stage non-small cell lung cancer. The sample in question was lung tumor tissue, obtained at surgery. The chain has TRBV12-2 and TRBJ2-1; the table names TRBD1, a call not compared with the DNA. TRBV12-2 is a pseudogene locus. CDR3 coding DNA: TGTGCAAGTCGCGCCAATGGGACAGGGGACAAGAATGAGCAGTTCTTC. Translating gives CASRANGTGDKNEQFF.